These 26 T cell receptor beta chains were sequenced from one sample in a study of sequential checkpoint blockade in melanoma. Clones were read by immunoSEQ multiplex PCR, and TCRdb kept only the in-frame ones, dropping some. The table shows around 450 clones, with 20% to 25% occurring only once. Indicated treatment: randomized to nivolumab then ipilimumab (arm A) or the reverse (arm B). The material was tumor tissue (inferred from file names), obtained from a patient given nivolumab and ipilimumab in sequence. Receptor source: a human donor with melanoma.

This chain joins TRBV11-3 and TRBJ2-1, with D possibly matching TRBD2 (7 bases). Trimming took off 5 bases at V and 6 bases at J, with 23 bases between the two ends. CDR3 size: 17 residues. Germline V gene data show CDR1 as SGHNT and CDR2 as YENEEA. CDR3 DNA: TGTGCCAGCAGCCCCACGGGGGGCCGTCTTCTAGGCAATGAGCAGTTCTTC. Its translation is CASSPTGGRLLGNEQFF.

This clone was counted between two and nine times. The rearrangement links TRBV6-8 to TRBJ1-1, with TRBD1 matching 7 bases. This CDR3 contains 13 residues. Germline-derived CDR1 and CDR2 are MNHGY and SAAAGT. The ends lost 5 bases at V and 10 bases at J; junction bases unmatched: 10. The CDR3 is CASSVETGRGAFF. CDR3 sequence (DNA): TGTGCCAGCAGTGTAGAGACAGGGAGAGGAGCTTTCTTT.

This chain connects TRBV6-8 to TRBJ2-2; D not certain. The CDR3 covers 13 residues. V shed 5 bases and J shed 4 bases, with 8 bases lying between them. Germline values: CDR1 MNHGY, CDR2 SAAAGT. DNA of the CDR3: TGTGCCAGCAGTGACCGTACCACCGGGGAGCTGTTTTTT. Protein: CASSDRTTGELFF.

Remarks on this clone: A read error may account for a junction end that differs from germline. The rearrangement uses TRBV6-8 and TRBJ2-5, with a possible D match to TRBD1 (6 bases). Germline V gene sequence: CDR1 MNHGY, CDR2 SAAAGT. The CDR3 runs to 13 residues. CDR3 loop: CAISTTGKETQYF. In DNA form, the CDR3 reads TGTGCCATCAGTACCACAGGGAAAGAGACCCAGTACTTC.

This clone was seen a handful of times. The chain recombines TRBV5-1 with TRBJ2-6; 10 bases are shared with TRBD1. In germline, CDR1 is SGHRS, CDR2 YFSETQ. The J segment lost 3 bases and the V segment lost 3 bases, leaving 3 bases of the junction unmatched. CDR3 length: 16 residues. As DNA, the CDR3 is TGCGCCAGCAGCTCCGGGACAGGGGTTGGGGCCAACGTCCTGACTTTC. Residues: CASSSGTGVGANVLTF. Full variable domain (rest looked up from reference TRBV5-1 and TRBJ2-6): KAGVTQTPRYLIKTRGQQVTLSCSPISGHRSVSWYQQTPGQGLQFLFEYFSETQRNKGNFPGRFSGRQFSNSRSEMNVSTLELGDSALYLCASSSGTGVGANVLTFGAGSRLTVL.

This clone was seen a handful of times. The V gene is TRBV6-8, the J gene TRBJ1-1; possible D gene TRBD1, 6 bases. Germline CDR1 is MNHGY and CDR2 is SAAAGT. CDR3 length equals 15 residues. The V end lost 0 bases, the J end lost 4 bases, and 12 bases lay between the germline ends. In nucleotides, the CDR3 is TGTGCCAGCAGTTACTCTCGGGGGCTCGGCACTGAAGCTTTCTTT. The encoded protein is CASSYSRGLGTEAFF.

The rearrangement uses TRBV25-1 and TRBJ1-2, with D maybe TRBD1 (6 bases). The CDR3 consists of 13 residues. The V end lost 2 bases, the J end lost 5 bases, and 9 bases lay between the germline ends. The germline V gene has CDR1 MGHDK and CDR2 SYGVNS. In nucleotides, the CDR3 is TGTGCCAGCAGTGAAGGGGGCATGTATGGCTACACCTTC. It translates to CASSEGGMYGYTF.

V gene TRBV6-8 combines with J gene TRBJ1-5; possibly TRBD1 for D (5 bases). Trimming removed 10 bases from V and 0 bases from J, with 16 bases in between. The V gene's germline CDR1 is MNHGY and CDR2 SAAAGT. The CDR3 contains 15 residues. CDR3 coding DNA: TGTGCCACTTCGGGACGGAAAAATAGCAATCAGCCCCAGCATTTT. This sequence encodes CATSGRKNSNQPQHF.

In this sample, this clone turned up a few times. The CDR3 DNA sequence: TGTGCCAGCAGTTCCAGGGGGCGACGGGGCAATGAGCAGTTCTTC. Encoded protein: CASSSRGRRGNEQFF. The chain joins TRBV28 to TRBJ2-1; 8 positions agree with TRBD1. Per germline, CDR1 MDHEN and CDR2 SYDVKM. The junction had 8 bases not matched to a gene; V was cut back by 4 bases and J by 6 bases. The CDR3 is made up of 15 amino acids.

This clone has a handful of counts. The rearrangement links TRBV6-8 to TRBJ2-7; possibly TRBD1 or TRBD2 for D (6 bases each). V lost 0 bases, J lost 1 base, and 10 bases lay in between. Looked up from germline, CDR1 is MNHGY and CDR2 is SAAAGT. The CDR3 contains 15 residues. CDR3 residues: CASSYSVGGSYEQYF. CDR3 DNA sequence: TGTGCCAGCAGTTACTCGGTAGGGGGGTCCTACGAGCAGTACTTC.

This clone is medium-sized in the sample. V and J are TRBV7-6 and TRBJ1-6; no definite D call. V was shortened by 8 bases and J by 10 bases, with 18 bases between the two germline ends. This CDR3 region has 14 residues. Germline values: CDR1 SGHVS, CDR2 FNYEAQ. CDR3 sequence: CASLRAGLGSPLHF. The CDR3 nucleotides are TGTGCCAGCCTGAGGGCAGGACTTGGGTCACCCCTCCACTTT.

Only a few counts were recorded for this clone. The chain couples TRBV6-8 to TRBJ1-6; D unresolved. The V and J ends lost 5 bases and 7 bases respectively, with 12 bases between them. The CDR3 consists of 14 residues. Per germline, CDR1 MNHGY and CDR2 SAAAGT. The CDR3 coding sequence is TGTGCCAGCAGTCCCCGGACCCCGAATTCACCCCTCCACTTT. It translates to CASSPRTPNSPLHF.

The chain recombines TRBV5-1 with TRBJ1-2; TRBD1 matches at 10 bases. CDR1 and CDR2 from the germline V gene are SGHRS and YFSETQ. This CDR3 region has 15 residues. J was trimmed by 7 bases and V by 1 base; bases with no gene match: 7. CDR3 DNA: TGCGCCAGCAGCTTGAGAGGGACAGGGGCGACTGGCTACACCTTC. Protein product: CASSLRGTGATGYTF.

This clone is labeled as medium-sized. The gene calls are TRBV11-3 and TRBJ2-7, with 7 bases lining up with TRBD2. Germline CDR1 is SGHNT and CDR2 is YENEEA. The length of the CDR3 is 14 residues. Trimming cost V 5 bases and J 2 bases; bases outside gene matches: 6. In DNA, the CDR3 is TGTGCCAGCAGCAGAACGGGAGGCACCTACGAGCAGTACTTC. Translation gives CASSRTGGTYEQYF.

This rearrangement joins TRBV6-8 to TRBJ2-1, with D unclear. The CDR3 spans 13 residues. Germline loops: CDR1 MNHGY, CDR2 SAAAGT. V lost 5 bases and J lost 5, with 10 bases in between. The CDR3 spells CASSDRPNNEQFF. CDR3 sequence (DNA): TGTGCCAGCAGTGACCGACCGAACAATGAGCAGTTCTTC.

The V call is TRBV30, the J call TRBJ1-2; no clear D gene. CDR3 length: 12 residues. Looked up from germline, CDR1 is GTSNPN and CDR2 is SVGIG (reference sequence). V was trimmed by 4 bases and J by 3 bases, leaving 9 bases between them. The CDR3 reads CAWNRADYGYTF. As DNA, the CDR3 is TGTGCCTGGAACCGGGCCGACTATGGCTACACCTTC. Full variable domain (outside the CDR3, taken from reference TRBV30 and TRBJ1-2): SQTIHQWPATLVQPVGSPLSLECTVEGTSNPNLYWYRQAAGRGLQLLFYSVGIGQISSEVPQNLSASRPQDRQFILSSKKLLLSDSGFYLCAWNRADYGYTFGSGTRLTVV.

This clone was observed a handful of times. This chain joins TRBV4-1 and TRBJ2-1; D ambiguous. Germline-derived CDR1 and CDR2 are MGHRA and YSYEKL. V dropped 1 base and J dropped 6 bases, with 7 bases sitting between them. The CDR3 is 13 amino acids. The CDR3 sequence: CASSQVWANEQFF. CDR3 DNA sequence: TGCGCCAGCAGCCAAGTTTGGGCCAATGAGCAGTTCTTC.

By sample fraction, this clone is large. CDR3 residues: CASSWARNPYNEQFF. The CDR3 DNA is TGTGCCAGCAGCTGGGCGCGGAATCCCTACAATGAGCAGTTCTTC. The genes are TRBV11-3 and TRBJ2-1; D not certain. The CDR3 is 15 amino acids. Trimming left V 4 bases short and J 2 bases short, with 12 bases between. The V gene's germline CDR1 is SGHNT and CDR2 YENEEA.

The chain joins TRBV29-1 to TRBJ2-2; 7 nucleotides line up with TRBD1. This CDR3 has 14 amino acids. With V trimmed by 0 bases and J by 6 bases, 4 bases remained unmatched. Germline values: CDR1 SQVTM, CDR2 ANQGSEA. The CDR3 here is CSVEDLTGAGELFF. The CDR3 DNA is TGCAGCGTTGAAGATTTAACAGGGGCCGGGGAGCTGTTTTTT.

This clone qualifies as large (0.1 to 1%). This chain connects TRBV11-3 to TRBJ1-1; D is possibly TRBD1 (6 bases). Trimming cost V 4 bases and J 5 bases, with 14 bases left between them. In germline, CDR1 is SGHNT, CDR2 YENEEA. This CDR3 is built from 14 residues. CDR3 residues: CASSSREGGTEAFF. The CDR3 bases are TGTGCCAGCAGCTCCCGCGAAGGGGGGACTGAAGCTTTCTTT. The whole variable domain, remainder taken from reference TRBV11-3 and TRBJ1-1, is EAGVVQSPRYKIIEKKQPVAFWCNPISGHNTLYWYLQNLGQGPELLIRYENEEAVDDSQLPKDRFSAERLKGVDSTLKIQPAELGDSAVYLCASSSREGGTEAFFGQGTRLTVV.

This clone has just a few counts. The rearrangement uses TRBV30 and TRBJ1-2; possibly TRBD1 for D (6 bases). CDR3 length equals 15 residues. Germline CDR1 reads GTSNPN; CDR2 reads SVGIG (reference sequence). The germline V and J ends were trimmed by 4 bases and 1 base, with 16 bases remaining between them. The CDR3 sequence is CAWTRGAGRNYGYTF. CDR3 DNA: TGTGCCTGGACACGGGGGGCAGGGCGTAACTATGGCTACACCTTC.

A few counts support this clone. This CDR3 is CASSLFTGDEQYF. The CDR3, as DNA: TGTGCCAGCAGCCTATTCACAGGGGACGAGCAGTACTTC. V gene TRBV7-1 combines with J gene TRBJ2-7, with 7 bases fitting TRBD1. TRBV7-1 is classed as an ORF, of uncertain function. J gave up 5 bases and V 5 bases, and 6 bases lay outside the gene matches. The CDR3 totals 13 residues.

This clone was counted a few times. This sequence joins TRBV11-3 and TRBJ2-1, with D possibly TRBD2 on 6 matching bases. The germline V gene has CDR1 SGHNT and CDR2 YENEEA. V was shortened by 1 base and J by 7 bases, with 11 bases between the two germline ends. The CDR3 runs to 14 residues. CDR3 protein: CASSLGDLINEQFF. The CDR3 DNA follows: TGTGCCAGCAGCTTAGGGGACTTGATAAATGAGCAGTTCTTC.

The rearrangement uses TRBV28 and TRBJ2-2; tentative D call: TRBD1 (5 bases). The CDR3 is 13 residues long. CDR1 is MDHEN and CDR2 is SYDVKM in the germline V gene. Trimming took 3 bases from V and 5 from J, leaving 7 bases between them. The chain's CDR3 is CASSFQGTGELFF. The DNA for the CDR3 is TGTGCCAGCAGTTTTCAGGGTACCGGGGAGCTGTTTTTT.

The chain joins TRBV5-1 to TRBJ1-3, with D uncertain. Trimming removed 0 bases from V and 2 bases from J, with 9 bases in between. The CDR3 spans 15 residues. Per germline, CDR1 SGHRS and CDR2 YFSETQ. The CDR3 reads CASSLVAGAGNTIYF. CDR3 DNA sequence: TGCGCCAGCAGCTTGGTTGCCGGGGCTGGAAACACCATATATTTT.

The chain uses TRBV19 and TRBJ1-6; D uncertain. The germline V and J ends were trimmed by 5 bases and 7 bases, with 12 bases remaining between them. The CDR3 sequence is 14 residues long. Per germline, CDR1 LNHDA and CDR2 SQIVND (reference sequence). The CDR3 loop is CASSPRPRNSPLHF. In DNA form, the CDR3 reads TGTGCCAGTAGTCCCAGGCCGAGAAATTCACCCCTCCACTTT.